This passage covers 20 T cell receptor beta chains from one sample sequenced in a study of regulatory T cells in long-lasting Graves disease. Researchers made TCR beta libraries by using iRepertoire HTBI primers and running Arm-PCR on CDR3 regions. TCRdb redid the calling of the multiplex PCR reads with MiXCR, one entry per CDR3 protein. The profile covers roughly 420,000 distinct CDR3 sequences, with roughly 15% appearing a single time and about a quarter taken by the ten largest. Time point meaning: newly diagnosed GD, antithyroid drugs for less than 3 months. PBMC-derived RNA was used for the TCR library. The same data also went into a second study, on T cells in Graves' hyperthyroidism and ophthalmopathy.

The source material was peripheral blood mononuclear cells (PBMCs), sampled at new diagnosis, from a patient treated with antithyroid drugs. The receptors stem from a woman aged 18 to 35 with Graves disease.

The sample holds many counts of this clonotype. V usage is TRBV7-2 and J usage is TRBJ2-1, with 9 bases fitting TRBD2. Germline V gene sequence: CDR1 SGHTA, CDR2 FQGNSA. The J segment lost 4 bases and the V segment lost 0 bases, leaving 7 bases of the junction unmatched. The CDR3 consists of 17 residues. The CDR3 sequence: CASSLAGSGGGYNEQFF. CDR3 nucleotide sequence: TGTGCCAGCAGCTTAGCGGGTAGCGGGGGCGGGTACAATGAGCAGTTCTTC.

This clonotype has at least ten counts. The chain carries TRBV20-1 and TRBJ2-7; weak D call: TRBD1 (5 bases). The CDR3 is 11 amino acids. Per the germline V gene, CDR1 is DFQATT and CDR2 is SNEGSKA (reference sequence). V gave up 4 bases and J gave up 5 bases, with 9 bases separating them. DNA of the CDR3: TGCAGTGCTACCGCAGGGCACGAGCAGTACTTC. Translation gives CSATAGHEQYF.

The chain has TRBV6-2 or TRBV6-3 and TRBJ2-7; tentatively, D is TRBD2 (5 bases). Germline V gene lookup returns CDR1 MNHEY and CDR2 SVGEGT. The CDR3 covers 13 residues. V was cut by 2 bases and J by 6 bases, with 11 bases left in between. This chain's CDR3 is CASSYVDSGEQYF. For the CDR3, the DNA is TGTGCCAGCAGTTACGTGGACTCCGGCGAGCAGTACTTC.

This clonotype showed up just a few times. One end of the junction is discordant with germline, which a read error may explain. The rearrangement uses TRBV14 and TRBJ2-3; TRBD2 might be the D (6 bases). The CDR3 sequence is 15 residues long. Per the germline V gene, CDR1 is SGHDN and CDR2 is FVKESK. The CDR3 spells CASSQDITSRDTQYF. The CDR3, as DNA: TGTGCCAGCAGCCAAGATATTACTAGCAGAGATACGCAGTATTTT.

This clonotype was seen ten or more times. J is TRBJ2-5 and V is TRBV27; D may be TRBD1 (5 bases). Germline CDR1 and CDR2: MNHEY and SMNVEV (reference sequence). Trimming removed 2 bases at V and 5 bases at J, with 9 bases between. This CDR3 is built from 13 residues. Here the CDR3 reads CASSLMQGETQYF. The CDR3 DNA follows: TGTGCCAGCAGTTTAATGCAGGGCGAGACCCAGTACTTC.

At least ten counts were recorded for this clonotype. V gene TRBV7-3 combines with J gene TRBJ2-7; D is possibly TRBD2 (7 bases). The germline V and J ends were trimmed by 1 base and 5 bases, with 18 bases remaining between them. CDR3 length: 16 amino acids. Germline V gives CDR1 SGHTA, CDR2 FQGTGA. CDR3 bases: TGTGCCAGCAGCTTAATTGCGGGGGCCCTGCGGGACGAGCAGTACTTC. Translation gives CASSLIAGALRDEQYF.

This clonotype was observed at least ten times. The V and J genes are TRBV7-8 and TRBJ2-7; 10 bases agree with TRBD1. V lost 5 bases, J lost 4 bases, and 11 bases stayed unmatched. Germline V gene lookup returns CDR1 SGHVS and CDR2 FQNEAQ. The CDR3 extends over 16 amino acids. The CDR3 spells CASSLSGQGFEYEQYF. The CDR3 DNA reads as TGTGCCAGCAGCCTGTCGGGACAGGGGTTTGAATACGAGCAGTACTTC.

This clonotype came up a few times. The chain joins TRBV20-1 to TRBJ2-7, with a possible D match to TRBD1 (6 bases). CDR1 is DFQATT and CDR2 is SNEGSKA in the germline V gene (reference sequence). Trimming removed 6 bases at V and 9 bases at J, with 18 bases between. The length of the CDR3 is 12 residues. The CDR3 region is CSALATGRAQYF. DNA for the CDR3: TGCAGTGCCCTCGCTACAGGGAGAGCGCAGTACTTC.

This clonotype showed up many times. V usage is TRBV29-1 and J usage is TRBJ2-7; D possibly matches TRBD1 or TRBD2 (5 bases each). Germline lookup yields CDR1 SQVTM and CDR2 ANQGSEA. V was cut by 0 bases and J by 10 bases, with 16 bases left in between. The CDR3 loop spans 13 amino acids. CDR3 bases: TGCAGCGTTGAAGAGGGGACCCCTTCACCTCAGTACTTC. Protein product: CSVEEGTPSPQYF.

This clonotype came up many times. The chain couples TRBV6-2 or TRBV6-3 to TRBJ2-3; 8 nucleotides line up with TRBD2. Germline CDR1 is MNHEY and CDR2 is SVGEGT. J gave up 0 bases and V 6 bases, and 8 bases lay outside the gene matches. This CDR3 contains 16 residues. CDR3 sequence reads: CASSVLAGTSTDTQYF. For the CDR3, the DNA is TGTGCCAGCAGCGTTCTAGCGGGTACTAGCACAGATACGCAGTATTTT.

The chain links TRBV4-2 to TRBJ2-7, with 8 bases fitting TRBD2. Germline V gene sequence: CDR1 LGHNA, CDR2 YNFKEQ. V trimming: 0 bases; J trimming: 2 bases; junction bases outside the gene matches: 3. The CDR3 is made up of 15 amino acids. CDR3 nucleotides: TGTGCCAGCAGCCAAGATTTCGGGAGGGCCTACGAGCAGTACTTC. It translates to CASSQDFGRAYEQYF.

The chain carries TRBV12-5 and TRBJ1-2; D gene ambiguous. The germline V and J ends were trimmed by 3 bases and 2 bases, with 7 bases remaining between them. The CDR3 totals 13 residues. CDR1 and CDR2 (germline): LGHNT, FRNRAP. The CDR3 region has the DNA TGTGCTAGTGGTTTAGGACGAAACTATGGCTACACCTTC. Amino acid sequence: CASGLGRNYGYTF.

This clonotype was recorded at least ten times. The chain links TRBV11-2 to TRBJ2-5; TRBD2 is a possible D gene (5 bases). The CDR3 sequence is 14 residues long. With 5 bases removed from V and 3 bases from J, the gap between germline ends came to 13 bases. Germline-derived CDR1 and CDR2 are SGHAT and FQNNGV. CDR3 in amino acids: CASSPFIAKETQYF. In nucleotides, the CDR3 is TGTGCCAGCAGCCCCTTTATAGCGAAAGAGACCCAGTACTTC.

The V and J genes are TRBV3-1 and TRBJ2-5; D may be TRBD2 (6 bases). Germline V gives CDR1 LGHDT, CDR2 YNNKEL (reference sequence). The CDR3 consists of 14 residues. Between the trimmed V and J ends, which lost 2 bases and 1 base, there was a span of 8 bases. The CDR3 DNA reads TGTGCCAGCAGCCAACGGGACTTCCAAGAGACCCAGTACTTC. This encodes CASSQRDFQETQYF.

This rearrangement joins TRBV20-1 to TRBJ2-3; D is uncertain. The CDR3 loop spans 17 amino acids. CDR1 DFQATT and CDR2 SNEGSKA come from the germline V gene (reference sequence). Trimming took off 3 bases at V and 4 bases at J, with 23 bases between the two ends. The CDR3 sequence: CSARSPDWAGRSDTQYF. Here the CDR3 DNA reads TGCAGTGCTAGGAGTCCAGACTGGGCAGGCCGCTCAGATACGCAGTATTTT.

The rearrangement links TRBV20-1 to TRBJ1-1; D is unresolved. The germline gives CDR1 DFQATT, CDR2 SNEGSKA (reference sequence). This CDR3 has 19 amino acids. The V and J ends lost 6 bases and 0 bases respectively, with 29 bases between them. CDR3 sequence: CSASTRQASSLRLNTEAFF. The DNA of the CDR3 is TGCAGTGCCTCCACTCGGCAGGCATCAAGTCTCCGCTTGAACACTGAAGCTTTCTTT.

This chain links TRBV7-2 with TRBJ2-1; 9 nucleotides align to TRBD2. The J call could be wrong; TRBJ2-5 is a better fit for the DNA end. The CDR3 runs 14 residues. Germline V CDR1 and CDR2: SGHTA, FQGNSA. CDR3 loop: CASSFWLAGETQYF. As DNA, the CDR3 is TGTGCCAGCAGCTTCTGGCTAGCGGGGGAGACCCAGTACTTC.

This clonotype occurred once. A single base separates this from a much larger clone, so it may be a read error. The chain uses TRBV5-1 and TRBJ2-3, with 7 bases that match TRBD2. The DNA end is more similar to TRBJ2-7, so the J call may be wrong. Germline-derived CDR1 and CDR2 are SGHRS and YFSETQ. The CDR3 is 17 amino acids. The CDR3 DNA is TGCGCCAGCAGCCCGACCACGCTAGCGGAGTCATACAATGAGCAGTACTTC. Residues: CASSPTTLAESYNEQYF.

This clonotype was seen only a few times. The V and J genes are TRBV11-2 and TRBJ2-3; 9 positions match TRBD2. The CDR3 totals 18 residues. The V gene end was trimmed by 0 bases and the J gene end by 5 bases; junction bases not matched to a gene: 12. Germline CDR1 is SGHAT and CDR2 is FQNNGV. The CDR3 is CASSLDGLATLVRDTQYF. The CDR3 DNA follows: TGTGCCAGCAGCTTAGACGGACTAGCGACTTTAGTCAGAGATACGCAGTATTTT.

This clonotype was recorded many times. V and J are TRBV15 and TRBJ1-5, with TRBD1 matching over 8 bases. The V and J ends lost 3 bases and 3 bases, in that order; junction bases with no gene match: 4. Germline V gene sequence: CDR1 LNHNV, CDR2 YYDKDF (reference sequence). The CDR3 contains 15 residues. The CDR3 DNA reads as TGTGCCACCAGCAGCGCAGGGGGCCCCAATCAGCCCCAGCATTTT. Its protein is CATSSAGGPNQPQHF.